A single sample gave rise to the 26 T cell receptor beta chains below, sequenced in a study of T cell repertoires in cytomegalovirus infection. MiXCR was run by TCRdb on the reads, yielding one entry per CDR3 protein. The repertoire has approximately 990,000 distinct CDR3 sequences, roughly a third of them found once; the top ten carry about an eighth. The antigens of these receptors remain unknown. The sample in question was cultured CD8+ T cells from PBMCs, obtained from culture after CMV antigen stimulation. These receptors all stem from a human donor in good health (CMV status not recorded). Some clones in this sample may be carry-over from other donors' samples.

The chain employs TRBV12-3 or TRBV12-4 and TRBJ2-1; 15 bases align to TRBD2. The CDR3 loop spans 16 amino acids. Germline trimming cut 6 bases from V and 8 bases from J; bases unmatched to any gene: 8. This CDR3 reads CASSPGLAGGGDEQFF. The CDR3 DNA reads TGTGCCAGCAGCCCGGGACTAGCGGGGGGCGGCGATGAGCAGTTCTTC.

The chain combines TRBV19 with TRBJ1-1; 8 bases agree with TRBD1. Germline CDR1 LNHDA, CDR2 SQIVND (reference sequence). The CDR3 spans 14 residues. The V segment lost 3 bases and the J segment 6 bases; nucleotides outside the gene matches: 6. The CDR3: CASSMRTGIAEAFF. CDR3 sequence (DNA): TGTGCCAGTAGTATGCGGACAGGGATCGCTGAAGCTTTCTTT. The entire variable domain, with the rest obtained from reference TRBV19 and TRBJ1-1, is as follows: DGGITQSPKYLFRKEGQNVTLSCEQNLNHDAMYWYRQDPGQGLRLIYYSQIVNDFQKGDIAEGYSVSREKKESFPLTVTSAQKNPTAFYLCASSMRTGIAEAFFGQGTRLTVV.

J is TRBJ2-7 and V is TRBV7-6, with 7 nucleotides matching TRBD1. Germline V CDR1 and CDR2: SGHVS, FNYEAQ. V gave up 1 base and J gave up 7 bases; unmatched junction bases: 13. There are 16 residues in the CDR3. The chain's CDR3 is CASSLGNPDRVGEQYF. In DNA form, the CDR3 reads TGTGCCAGCAGCTTAGGGAACCCTGACAGGGTCGGGGAGCAGTACTTC.

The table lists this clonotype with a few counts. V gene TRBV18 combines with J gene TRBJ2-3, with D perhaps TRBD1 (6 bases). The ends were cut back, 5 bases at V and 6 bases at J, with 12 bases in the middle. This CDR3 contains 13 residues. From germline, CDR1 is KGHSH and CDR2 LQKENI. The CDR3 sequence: CASSDTGMDTQYF. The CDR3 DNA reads TGTGCCAGCTCAGACACAGGGATGGATACGCAGTATTTT.

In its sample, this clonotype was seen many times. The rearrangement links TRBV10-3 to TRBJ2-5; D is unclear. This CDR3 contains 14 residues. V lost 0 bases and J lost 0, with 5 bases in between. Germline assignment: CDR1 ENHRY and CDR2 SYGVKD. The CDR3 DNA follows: TGTGCCATCAGTGAGTCGTCATACCAAGAGACCCAGTACTTC. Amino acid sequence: CAISESSYQETQYF.

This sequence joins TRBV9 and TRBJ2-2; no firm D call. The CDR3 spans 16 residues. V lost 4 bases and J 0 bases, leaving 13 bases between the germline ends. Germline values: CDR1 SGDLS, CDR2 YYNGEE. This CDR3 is CASSPRVESNTGELFF. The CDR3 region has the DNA TGTGCCAGCAGCCCAAGAGTGGAGTCGAACACCGGGGAGCTGTTTTTT.

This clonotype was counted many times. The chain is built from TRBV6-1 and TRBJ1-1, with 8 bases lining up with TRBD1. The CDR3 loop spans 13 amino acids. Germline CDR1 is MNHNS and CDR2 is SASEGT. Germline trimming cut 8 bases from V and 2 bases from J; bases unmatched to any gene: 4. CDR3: CASGGQENTEAFF. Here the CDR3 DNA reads TGTGCCAGCGGGGGACAGGAAAACACTGAAGCTTTCTTT.

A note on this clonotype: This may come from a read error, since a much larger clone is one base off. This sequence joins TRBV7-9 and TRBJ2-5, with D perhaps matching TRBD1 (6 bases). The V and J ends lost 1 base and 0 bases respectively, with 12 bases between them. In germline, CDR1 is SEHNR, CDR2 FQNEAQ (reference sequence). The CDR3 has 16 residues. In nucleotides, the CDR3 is TGTGCCAGCAGCTTAGGGCAGGGGAGCCACCAAGAGACCCAGTACTTC. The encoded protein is CASSLGQGSHQETQYF.

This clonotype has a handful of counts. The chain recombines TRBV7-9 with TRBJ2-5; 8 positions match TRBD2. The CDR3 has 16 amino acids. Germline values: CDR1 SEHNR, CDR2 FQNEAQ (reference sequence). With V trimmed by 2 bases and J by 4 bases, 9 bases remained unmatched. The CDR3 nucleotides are TGTGCCAGCAGCTTACCCGGTCGGGAGGGGCGAGAGACCCAGTACTTC. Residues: CASSLPGREGRETQYF.

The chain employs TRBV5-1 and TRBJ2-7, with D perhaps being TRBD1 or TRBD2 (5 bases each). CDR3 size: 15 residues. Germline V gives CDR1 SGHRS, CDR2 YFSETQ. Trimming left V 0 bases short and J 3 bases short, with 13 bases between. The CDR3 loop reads CASSLDPGRIYEQYV. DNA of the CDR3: TGCGCCAGCAGCTTGGATCCAGGGAGAATCTACGAGCAGTACGTC.

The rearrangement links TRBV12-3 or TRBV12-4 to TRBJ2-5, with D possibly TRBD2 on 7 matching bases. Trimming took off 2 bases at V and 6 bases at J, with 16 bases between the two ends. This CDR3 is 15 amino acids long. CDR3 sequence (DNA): TGTGCCAGCAGTTTATGGGGGGGCTCCCTAAAGACCCAGTACTTC. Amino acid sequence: CASSLWGGSLKTQYF.

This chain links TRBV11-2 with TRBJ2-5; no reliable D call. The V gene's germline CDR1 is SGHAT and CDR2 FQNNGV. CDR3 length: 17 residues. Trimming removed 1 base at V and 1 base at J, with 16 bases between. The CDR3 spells CASSLGVRPWGQETQYF. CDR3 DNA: TGTGCCAGCAGCTTAGGTGTCCGCCCCTGGGGCCAAGAGACCCAGTACTTC.

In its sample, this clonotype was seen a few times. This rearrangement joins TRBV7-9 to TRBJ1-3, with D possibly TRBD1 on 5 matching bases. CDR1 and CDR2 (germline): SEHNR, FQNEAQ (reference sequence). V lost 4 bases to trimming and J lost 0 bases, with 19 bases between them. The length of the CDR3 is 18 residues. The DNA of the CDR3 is TGTGCCAGCAGCTCACTATGGGGGGGTTTCTTCTCTGGAAACACCATATATTTT. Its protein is CASSSLWGGFFSGNTIYF.

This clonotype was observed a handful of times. The CDR3 DNA is TGCGCCAGCAGCCAAGACGTCGCGGCTGAATTCTACGAGCAGTACGTC. This translates into CASSQDVAAEFYEQYV. The rearrangement joins TRBV4-1 to TRBJ2-7; D gene ambiguous. CDR3 size: 16 residues. The V gene lost 0 bases and the J gene lost 3 bases, with 15 bases spanning the gap. From germline, CDR1 is MGHRA and CDR2 YSYEKL.

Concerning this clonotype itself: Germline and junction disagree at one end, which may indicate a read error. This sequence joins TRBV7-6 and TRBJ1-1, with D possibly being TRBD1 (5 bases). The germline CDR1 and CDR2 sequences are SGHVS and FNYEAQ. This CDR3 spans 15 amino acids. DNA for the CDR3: TGTGCCAGCAGCCCCACGTGGACAATGAACTCTGAAGCTTTCTTT. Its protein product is CASSPTWTMNSEAFF.

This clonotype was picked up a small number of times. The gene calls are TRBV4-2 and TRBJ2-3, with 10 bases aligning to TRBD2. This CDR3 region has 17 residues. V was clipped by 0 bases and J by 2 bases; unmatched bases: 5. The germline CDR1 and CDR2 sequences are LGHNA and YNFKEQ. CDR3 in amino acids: CASSQDLAGGYTDTQYF. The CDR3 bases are TGTGCCAGCAGCCAAGATTTAGCGGGGGGATACACAGATACGCAGTATTTT.

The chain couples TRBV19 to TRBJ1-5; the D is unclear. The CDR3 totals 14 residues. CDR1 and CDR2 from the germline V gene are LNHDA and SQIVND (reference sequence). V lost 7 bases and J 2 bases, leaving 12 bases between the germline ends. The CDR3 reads CASIGRYGNQPQHF. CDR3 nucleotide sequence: TGTGCCAGTATTGGCAGGTACGGCAATCAGCCCCAGCATTTT.

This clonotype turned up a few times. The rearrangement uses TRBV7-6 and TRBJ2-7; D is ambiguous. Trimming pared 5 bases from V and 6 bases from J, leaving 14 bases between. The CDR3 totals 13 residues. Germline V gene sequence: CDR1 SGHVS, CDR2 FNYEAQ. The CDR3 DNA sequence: TGTGCCAGCAGCCGCGTGAATGGGGTCGAGCAGTACTTC. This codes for CASSRVNGVEQYF.

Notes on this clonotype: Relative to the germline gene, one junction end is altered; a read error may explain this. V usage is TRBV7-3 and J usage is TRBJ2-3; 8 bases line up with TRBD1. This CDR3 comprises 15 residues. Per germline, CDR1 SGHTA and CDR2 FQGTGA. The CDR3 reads CAGSYRDRLTDTQYF. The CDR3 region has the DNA TGTGCCGGCAGCTACCGGGACAGGCTCACAGATACGCAGTATTTT.

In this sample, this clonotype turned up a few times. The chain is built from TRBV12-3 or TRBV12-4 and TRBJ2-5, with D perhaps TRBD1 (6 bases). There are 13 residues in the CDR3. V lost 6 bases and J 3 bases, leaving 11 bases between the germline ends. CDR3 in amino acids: CASSQDREETQYF. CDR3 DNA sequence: TGTGCCAGCAGCCAGGACAGAGAAGAGACCCAGTACTTC.

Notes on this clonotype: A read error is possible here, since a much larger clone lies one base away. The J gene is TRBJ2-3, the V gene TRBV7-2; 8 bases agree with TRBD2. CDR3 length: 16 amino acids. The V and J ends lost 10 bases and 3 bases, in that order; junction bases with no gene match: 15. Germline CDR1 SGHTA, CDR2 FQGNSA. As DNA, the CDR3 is TGTGCCAACAGTCGGAGCGGGGGTGGGGGGACAGATACGCAGTATTTT. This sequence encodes CANSRSGGGGTDTQYF.

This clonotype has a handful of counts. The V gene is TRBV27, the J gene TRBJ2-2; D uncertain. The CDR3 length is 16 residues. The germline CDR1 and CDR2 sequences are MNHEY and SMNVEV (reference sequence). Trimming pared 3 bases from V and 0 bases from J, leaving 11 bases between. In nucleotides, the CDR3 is TGTGCCAGCAGTTTTTTGGGGTTTACGAACACCGGGGAGCTGTTTTTT. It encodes CASSFLGFTNTGELFF.

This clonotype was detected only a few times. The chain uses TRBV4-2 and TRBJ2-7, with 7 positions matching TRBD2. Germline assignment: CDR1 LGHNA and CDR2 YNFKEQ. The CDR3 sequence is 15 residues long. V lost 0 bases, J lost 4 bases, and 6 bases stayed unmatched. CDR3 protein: CASSQDETSEYEQYF. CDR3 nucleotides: TGTGCCAGCAGCCAAGATGAAACTAGCGAGTACGAGCAGTACTTC.

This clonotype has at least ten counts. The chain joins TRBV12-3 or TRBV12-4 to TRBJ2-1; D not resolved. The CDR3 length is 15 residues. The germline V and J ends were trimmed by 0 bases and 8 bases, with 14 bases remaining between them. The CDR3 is CASSLALANPYEQFF. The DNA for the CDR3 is TGTGCCAGCAGTTTAGCGTTGGCTAATCCTTATGAGCAGTTCTTC.

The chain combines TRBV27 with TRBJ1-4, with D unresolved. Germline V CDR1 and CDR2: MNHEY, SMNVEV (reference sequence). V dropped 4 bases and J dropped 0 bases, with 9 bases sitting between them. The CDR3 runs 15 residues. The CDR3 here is CASSSDGATNEKLFF. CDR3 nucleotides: TGTGCCAGCAGTTCGGACGGAGCAACTAATGAAAAACTGTTTTTT.

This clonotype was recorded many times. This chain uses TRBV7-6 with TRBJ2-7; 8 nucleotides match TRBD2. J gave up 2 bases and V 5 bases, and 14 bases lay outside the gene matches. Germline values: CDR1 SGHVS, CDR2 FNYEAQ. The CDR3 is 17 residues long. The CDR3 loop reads CASSPPVGGGPPYEQYF. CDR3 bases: TGTGCCAGCAGCCCACCGGTGGGCGGGGGGCCACCCTACGAGCAGTACTTC.